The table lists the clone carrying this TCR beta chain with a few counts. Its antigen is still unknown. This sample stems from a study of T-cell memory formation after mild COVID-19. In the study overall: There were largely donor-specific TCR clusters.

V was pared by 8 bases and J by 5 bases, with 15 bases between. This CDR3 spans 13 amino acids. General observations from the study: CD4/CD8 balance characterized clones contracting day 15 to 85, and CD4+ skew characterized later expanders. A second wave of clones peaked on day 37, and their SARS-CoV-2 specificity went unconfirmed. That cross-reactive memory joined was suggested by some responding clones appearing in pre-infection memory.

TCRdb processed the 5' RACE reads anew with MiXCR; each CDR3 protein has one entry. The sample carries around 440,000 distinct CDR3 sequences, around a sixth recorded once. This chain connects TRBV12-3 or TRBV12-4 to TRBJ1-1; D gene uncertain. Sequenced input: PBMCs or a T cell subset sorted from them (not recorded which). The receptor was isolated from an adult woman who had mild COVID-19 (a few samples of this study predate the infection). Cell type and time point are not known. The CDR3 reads CASGPLLGTEAFF. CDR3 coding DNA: TGTGCCAGCGGACCCCTGTTGGGGACTGAAGCTTTCTTT.